The TCR beta chain described here comes from a study of T cell responses to AZD1222 COVID-19 vaccine. Study-level background: Second-dose intervals of approximately 4 or approximately 12 weeks were pooled.

With respect to this clone: Its antigen is unknown.

Points from the study as a whole: The donors showed a predominance of white British ancestry and of females, with possible underestimation of clonal diversity.

Germline lookup yields CDR1 WNHNN and CDR2 SYGVQD (reference sequence). The V and J ends lost 6 bases and 4 bases, in that order; junction bases with no gene match: 8. The CDR3 has 14 residues. The protocol was immunoSEQ multiplex PCR, while the TCRdb copy is restricted to in-frame clones and leaves out a portion. The table records some 170,000 clones, over 85% of them present only once. This receptor was taken from an adult in good health. This sample comprised peripheral blood, obtained on day 0 of AZD1222 vaccination. This chain joins TRBV10-1 and TRBJ1-2; 7 bases match TRBD1. CDR3 protein: CASSRDSLGYGYTF. The CDR3 nucleotides are TGCGCCAGCAGCCGGGACAGCCTTGGCTATGGCTACACCTTC.